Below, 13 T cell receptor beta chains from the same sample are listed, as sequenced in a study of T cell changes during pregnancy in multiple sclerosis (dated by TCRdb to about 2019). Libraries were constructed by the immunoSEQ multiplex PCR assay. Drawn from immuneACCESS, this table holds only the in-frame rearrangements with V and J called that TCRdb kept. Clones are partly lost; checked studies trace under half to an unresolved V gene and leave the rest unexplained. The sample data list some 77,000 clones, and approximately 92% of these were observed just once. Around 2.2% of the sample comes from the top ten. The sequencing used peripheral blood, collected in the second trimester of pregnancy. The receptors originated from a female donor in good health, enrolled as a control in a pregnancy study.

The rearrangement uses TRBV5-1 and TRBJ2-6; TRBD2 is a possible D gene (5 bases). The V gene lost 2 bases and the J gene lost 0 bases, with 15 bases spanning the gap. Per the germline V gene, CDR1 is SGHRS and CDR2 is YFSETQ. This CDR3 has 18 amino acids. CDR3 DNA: TGCGCCAGCAGCTTACAACCGGGAAAGAGCTCTGGGGCCAACGTCCTGACTTTC. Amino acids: CASSLQPGKSSGANVLTF.

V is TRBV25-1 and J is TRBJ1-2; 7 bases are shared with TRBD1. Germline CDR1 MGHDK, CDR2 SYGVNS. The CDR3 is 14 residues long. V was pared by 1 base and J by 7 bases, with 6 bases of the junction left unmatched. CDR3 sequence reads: CASSEWGQSSGYTF. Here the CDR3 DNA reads TGTGCCAGCAGTGAATGGGGACAGTCTAGTGGCTACACCTTC.

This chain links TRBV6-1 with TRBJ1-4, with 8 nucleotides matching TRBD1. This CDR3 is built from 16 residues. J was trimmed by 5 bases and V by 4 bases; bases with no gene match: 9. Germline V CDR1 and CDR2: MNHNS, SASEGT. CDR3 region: CASSGTAGQVNEKLFF. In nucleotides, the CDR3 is TGTGCCAGCAGTGGGACCGCGGGACAGGTCAATGAAAAACTGTTTTTT.

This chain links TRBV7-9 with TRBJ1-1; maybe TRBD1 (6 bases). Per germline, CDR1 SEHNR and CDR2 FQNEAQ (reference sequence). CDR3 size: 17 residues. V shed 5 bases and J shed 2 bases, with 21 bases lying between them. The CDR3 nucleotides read TGTGCCAGCAGCCCTCCTCAAAGGACGGGGGGCAACACTGAAGCTTTCTTT. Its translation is CASSPPQRTGGNTEAFF.

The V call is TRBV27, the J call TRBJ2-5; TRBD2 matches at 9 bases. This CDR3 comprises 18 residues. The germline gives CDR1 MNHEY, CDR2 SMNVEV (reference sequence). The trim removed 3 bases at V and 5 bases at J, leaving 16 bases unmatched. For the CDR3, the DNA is TGTGCCAGCAGTTTCATGGGGATTAGCGGGGCGGGGGGGGAGACCCAGTACTTC. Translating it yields CASSFMGISGAGGETQYF.

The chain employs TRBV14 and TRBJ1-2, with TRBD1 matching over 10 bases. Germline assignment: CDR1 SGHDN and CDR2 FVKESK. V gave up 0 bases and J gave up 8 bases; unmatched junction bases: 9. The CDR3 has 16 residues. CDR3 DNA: TGTGCCAGCAGCCAAGATCTTACGACAGGGGGCTTGGGCTACACCTTC. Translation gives CASSQDLTTGGLGYTF.

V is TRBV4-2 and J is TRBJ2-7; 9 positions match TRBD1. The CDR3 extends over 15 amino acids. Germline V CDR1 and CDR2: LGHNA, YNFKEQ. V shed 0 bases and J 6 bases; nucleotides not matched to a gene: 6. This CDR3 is CASSQEGDRAGEQYF. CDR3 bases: TGTGCCAGCAGCCAAGAGGGGGACAGGGCGGGCGAGCAGTACTTC.

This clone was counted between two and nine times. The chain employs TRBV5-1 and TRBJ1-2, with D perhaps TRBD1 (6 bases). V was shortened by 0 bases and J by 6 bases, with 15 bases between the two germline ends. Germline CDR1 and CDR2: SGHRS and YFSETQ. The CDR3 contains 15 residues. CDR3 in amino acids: CASSLGGGGGDGYTF. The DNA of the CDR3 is TGCGCCAGCAGCTTGGGTGGCGGGGGCGGCGATGGCTACACCTTC.

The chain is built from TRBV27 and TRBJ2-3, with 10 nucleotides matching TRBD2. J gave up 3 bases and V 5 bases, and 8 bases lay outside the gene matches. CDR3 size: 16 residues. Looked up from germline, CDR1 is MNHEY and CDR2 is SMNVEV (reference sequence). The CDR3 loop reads CASSPQRGGVTDTQYF. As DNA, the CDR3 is TGTGCCAGCAGTCCCCAGCGGGGGGGGGTAACAGATACGCAGTATTTT.

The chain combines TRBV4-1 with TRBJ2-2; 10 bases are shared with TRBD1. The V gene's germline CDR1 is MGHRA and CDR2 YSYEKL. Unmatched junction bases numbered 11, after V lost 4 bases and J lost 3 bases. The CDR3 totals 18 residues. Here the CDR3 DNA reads TGCGCCAGCAGCCCATACGGGACAGGGGATAGCGACACCGGGGAGCTGTTTTTT. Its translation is CASSPYGTGDSDTGELFF.

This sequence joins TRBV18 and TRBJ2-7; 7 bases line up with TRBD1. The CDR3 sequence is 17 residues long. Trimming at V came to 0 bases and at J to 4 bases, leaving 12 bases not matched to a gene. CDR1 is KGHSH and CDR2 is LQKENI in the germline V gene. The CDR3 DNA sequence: TGTGCCAGCTCACCACCGGGGATGGCAGGGGGTTTGTACGAGCAGTACTTC. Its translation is CASSPPGMAGGLYEQYF.

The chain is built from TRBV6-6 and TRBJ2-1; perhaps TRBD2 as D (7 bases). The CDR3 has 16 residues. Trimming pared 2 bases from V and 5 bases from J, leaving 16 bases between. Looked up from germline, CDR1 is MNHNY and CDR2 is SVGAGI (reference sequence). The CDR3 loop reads CASSYGGGGTNNEQFF. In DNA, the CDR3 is TGTGCCAGCAGTTACGGGGGCGGGGGAACAAACAATGAGCAGTTCTTC.

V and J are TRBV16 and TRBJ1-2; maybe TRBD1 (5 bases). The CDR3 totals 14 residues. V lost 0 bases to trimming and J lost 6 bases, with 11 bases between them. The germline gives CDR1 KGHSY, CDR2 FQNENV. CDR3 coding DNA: TGTGCCAGCAGCCAATCAACAGGTCAGAATGGCTACACCTTC. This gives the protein CASSQSTGQNGYTF.